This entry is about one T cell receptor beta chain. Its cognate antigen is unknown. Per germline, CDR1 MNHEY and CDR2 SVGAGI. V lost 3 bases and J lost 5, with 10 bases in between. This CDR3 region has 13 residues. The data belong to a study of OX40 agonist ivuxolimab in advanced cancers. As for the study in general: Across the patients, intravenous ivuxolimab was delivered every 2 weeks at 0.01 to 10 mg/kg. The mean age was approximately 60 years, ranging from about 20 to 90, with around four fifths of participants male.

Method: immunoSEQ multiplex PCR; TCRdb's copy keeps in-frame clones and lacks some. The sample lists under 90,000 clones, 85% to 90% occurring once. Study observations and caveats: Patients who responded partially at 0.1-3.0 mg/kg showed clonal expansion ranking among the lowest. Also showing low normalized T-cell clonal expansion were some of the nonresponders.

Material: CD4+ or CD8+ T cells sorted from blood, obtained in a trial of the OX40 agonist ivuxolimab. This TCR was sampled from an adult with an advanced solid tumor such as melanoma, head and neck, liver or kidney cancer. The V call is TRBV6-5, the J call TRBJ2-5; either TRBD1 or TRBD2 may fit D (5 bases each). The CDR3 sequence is CASSYDWGETQYF. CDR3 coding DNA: TGTGCCAGCAGTTATGACTGGGGGGAGACCCAGTACTTC.